The clone carrying this TCR beta chain was counted only a few times. The record originates from a study of control samples from healthy donors and cancer patients. This CDR3 comprises 14 residues. J lost 7 bases, V lost 4 bases, and 3 bases had no gene match. CDR1 is MGHRA, CDR2 YSYEKL, per germline. Profiling relied on immunoSEQ multiplex PCR, and the TCRdb table lists in-frame clones only, not all of them. This table has some 130,000 clones, around nine tenths appearing once. The source of this sequence is a man aged 50-59 years with head and neck cancer. The gene calls are TRBV4-1 and TRBJ1-6; 8 bases are shared with TRBD1. Sequenced: PBMCs. The CDR3 is CASSRDRGNSPLHF. The CDR3 DNA reads TGCGCCAGCAGCCGCGACAGGGGAAATTCACCCCTCCACTTT.